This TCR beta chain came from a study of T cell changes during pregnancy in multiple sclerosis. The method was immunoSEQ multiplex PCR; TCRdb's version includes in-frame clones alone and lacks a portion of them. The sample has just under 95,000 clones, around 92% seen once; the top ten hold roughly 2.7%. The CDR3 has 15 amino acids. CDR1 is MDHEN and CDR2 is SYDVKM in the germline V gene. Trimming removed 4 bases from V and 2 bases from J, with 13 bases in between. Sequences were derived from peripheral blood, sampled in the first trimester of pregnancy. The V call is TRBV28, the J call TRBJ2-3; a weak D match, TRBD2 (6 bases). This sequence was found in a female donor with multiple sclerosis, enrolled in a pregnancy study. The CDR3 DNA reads TGTGCCAGCAGTTCGACTAGTATGTACACAGATACGCAGTATTTT. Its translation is CASSSTSMYTDTQYF.